The present T cell receptor beta chain was sequenced within a study of T cells in Graves' hyperthyroidism and ophthalmopathy. The germline V gene encodes CDR1 DFQATT and CDR2 SNEGSKA (reference sequence). The CDR3 spans 11 residues. V lost 7 bases and J 10 bases, leaving 16 bases between the germline ends. This clonotype has ten or more counts. Each patient was aged 18 to 65 and had newly diagnosed hyperthyroidism of under 2 months' duration. Diagnosing involved the use of clinical symptoms, serum thyroxine and TRAb, thyroid ultrasound and orbital computed tomography. Isolation of PBMCs was performed on around 9.7 ml fresh peripheral blood. It was RNA transcripts that yielded the amplified TCR beta CDR3 regions. During a first-round RT-PCR of the TCR CDR3, the HTBI primer set was used. TCRdb ran MiXCR on the multiplex PCR reads and lists one entry per CDR3 protein. Here the sample spans fewer than 350,000 distinct CDR3 sequences, approximately 22% being singletons.

Sequencing was done on a sample of blood. The chain couples TRBV20-1 to TRBJ1-1, with D hard to call. The TCR originated in a woman aged 50 to 65 with Graves' hyperthyroidism. CDR3 amino acids: CSGYAGRVAFF. DNA for the CDR3: TGCAGTGGTTATGCAGGTCGCGTAGCTTTCTTT.